This TCR beta chain was profiled in a study of cytomegalovirus exposure and HLA in healthy donors. Study-wide results and caveats: In vitro checks showed that a few CMV-associated chains really do target CMV antigens.

In the case of this clone: Its antigen is as yet unknown.

Both 60 Vbeta primers and 13 Jbeta primers went into the PCR. Authors' data handling: An analysis that came later counted roughly 87 million unique TCR beta chains, 10 million to 12 million shared. Sequencing was performed with immunoSEQ multiplex PCR; in TCRdb, only in-frame clones are kept and a portion is missing. The V and J calls and the clone size are those of that table, but D and trimming were determined from the DNA. The table includes over 140,000 clones, 70% to 85% detected once. Germline-derived CDR1 and CDR2 are MNHEY and SVGAGI. The CDR3 runs to 11 residues. The V gene lost 4 bases and the J gene lost 7 bases, with 7 bases spanning the gap.

J is TRBJ1-2 and V is TRBV6-5; D is uncertain. The receptor was isolated from a man younger than 40 in good health and CMV-seropositive. The sequencing sample was made of PBMCs. The CDR3, as DNA: TGTGCCAGCAGTTCGACTGTTGGCTACACCTTC. It encodes CASSSTVGYTF.